The present T cell receptor (beta chain) was sequenced within a study of blood T cell repertoires in COVID-19. This clone has a single count. CDR3 length equals 14 residues. With 6 bases clipped from V and 7 bases from J, the junction kept 8 bases outside the gene matches. CDR1 is MNHEY and CDR2 is SVGAGI in the germline V gene. Data came from immunoSEQ multiplex PCR; TCRdb stores just in-frame clones and leaves some out. The table lists fewer than 130,000 clones, about 80% of them singletons. This chain uses TRBV6-5 with TRBJ2-5; 10 positions agree with TRBD1. Source material: peripheral blood. This sequence originates from a woman of 80 years or more with active or convalescent COVID-19. The DNA for the CDR3 is TGTGCCAGCAGGGGGGACAGGGGCTTGGGGACCCAGTACTTC. Translation: CASRGDRGLGTQYF.